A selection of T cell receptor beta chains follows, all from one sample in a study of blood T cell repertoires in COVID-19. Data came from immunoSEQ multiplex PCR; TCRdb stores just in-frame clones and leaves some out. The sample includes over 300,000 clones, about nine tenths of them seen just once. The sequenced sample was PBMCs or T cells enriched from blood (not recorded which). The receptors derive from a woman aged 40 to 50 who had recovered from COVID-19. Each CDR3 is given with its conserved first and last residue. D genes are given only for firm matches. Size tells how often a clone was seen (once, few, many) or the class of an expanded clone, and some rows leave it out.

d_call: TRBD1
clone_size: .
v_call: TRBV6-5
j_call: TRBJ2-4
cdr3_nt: TGTGCCAGCAAAACAGGGGCCGGGGTCATTCAGTACTTC
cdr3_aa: CASKTGAGVIQYF

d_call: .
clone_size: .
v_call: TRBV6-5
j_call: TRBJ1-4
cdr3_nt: TGTGCCAGCAGTTTTGTGACAGGCCTTAATGAAAAACTGTTTTTT
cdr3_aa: CASSFVTGLNEKLFF

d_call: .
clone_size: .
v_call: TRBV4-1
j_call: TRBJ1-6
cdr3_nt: TGCGCCAGCAGCCGTGAGACAGTAAGGTCACCCCTCCACTTT
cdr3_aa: CASSRETVRSPLHF

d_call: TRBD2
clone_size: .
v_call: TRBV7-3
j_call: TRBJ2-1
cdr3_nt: TGTGCCAGCAGCTTACGAAGGACTAGCGGGAAGGATGAGCAGTTCTTC
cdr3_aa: CASSLRRTSGKDEQFF

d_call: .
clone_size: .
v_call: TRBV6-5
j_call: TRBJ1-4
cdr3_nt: TGTGCCAGCAGCTCCCTTGCAACTAATGAAAAACTGTTTTTT
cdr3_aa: CASSSLATNEKLFF

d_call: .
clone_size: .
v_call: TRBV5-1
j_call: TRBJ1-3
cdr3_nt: TGCGCCAGCAGCCAAGGGGTCCTTTCCTCTGGAAACACCATATATTTT
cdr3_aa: CASSQGVLSSGNTIYF

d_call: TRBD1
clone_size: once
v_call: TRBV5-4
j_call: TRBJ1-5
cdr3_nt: TGTGCCAGCAGCTTGGGGACAGGGGGCAGGGAGCAGCCCCAGCATTTT
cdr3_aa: CASSLGTGGREQPQHF

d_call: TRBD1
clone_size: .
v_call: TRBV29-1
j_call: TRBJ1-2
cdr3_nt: TGCAGCGTTGTCGGGACAGAAAACTATGGCTACACCTTC
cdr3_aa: CSVVGTENYGYTF

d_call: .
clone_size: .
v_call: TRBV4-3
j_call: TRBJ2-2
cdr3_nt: TGCGCCAGCAGCCAAGTATTCCAGGCCGGGGAGCTGTTTTTT
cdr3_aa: CASSQVFQAGELFF

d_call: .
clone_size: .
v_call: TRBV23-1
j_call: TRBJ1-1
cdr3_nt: TGCGCCAGCAGTCAATCGGGGTGTAGGGGAGGAGGCACTGAAGCTTTCTTT
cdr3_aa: CASSQSGCRGGGTEAFF

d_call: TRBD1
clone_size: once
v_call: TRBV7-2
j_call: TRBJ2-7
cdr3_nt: TGTGCCAGCAGCTTACGGGTGGGACAGAACATCTACGAGCAGTACTTC
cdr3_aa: CASSLRVGQNIYEQYF

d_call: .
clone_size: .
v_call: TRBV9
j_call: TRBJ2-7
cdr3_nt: TGTGCCAGCAGCCAGGGACACTTCTCCTACGAGCAGTACTTC
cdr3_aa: CASSQGHFSYEQYF

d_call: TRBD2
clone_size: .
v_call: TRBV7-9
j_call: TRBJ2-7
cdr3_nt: TGTGCCAGCAGCCCCTCCTCTAGCGGCTCCTACGAGCAGTACTTC
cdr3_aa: CASSPSSSGSYEQYF

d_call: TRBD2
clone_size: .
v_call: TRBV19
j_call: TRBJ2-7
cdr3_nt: TGTGCCAGCGGGTTAGCGGGAGTCTCCTACGAGCAGTACTTC
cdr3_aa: CASGLAGVSYEQYF

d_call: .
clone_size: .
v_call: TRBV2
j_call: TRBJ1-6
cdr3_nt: TGTGCCAGCAGTCCCGGGGGGTACTCCTATAATTCACCCCTCCACTTT
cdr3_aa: CASSPGGYSYNSPLHF

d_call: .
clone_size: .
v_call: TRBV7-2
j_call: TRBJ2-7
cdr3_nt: TGTGCCAGCAGCTTAGTGGGCCCCTTTTACGAGCAGTACTTC
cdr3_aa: CASSLVGPFYEQYF

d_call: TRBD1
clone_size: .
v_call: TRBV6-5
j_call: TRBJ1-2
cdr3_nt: TGTGCCAGCAGCGACAGGGCCTATGGCTACACCTTC
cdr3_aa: CASSDRAYGYTF

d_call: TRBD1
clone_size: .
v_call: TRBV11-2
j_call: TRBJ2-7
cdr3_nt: TGTGCCAGCAGCTCCCCGGGGGACAGGGAGATGCCCTACGAGCAGTACTTC
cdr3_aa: CASSSPGDREMPYEQYF

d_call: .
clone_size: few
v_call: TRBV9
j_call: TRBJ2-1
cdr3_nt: TGTGCCAGCAGCGTAGGACCGAGGAATGAGCAGTTCTTC
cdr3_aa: CASSVGPRNEQFF

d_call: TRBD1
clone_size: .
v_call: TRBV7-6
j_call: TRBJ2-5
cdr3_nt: TGTGCCAGCAGCTTAGCAGTCCCGGGACAGGCGTACCAAGAGACCCAGTACTTC
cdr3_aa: CASSLAVPGQAYQETQYF

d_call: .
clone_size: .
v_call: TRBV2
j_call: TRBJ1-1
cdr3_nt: TGTGCCAGCAAGGTTGGCCAGGAGAACACTGAAGCTTTCTTT
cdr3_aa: CASKVGQENTEAFF

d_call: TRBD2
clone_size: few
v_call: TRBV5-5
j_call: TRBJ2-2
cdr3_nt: TGTGCCAGCAGCTTGGTGGGACTAGCGGGAGAGGGCGGGGAGCTGTTTTTT
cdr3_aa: CASSLVGLAGEGGELFF

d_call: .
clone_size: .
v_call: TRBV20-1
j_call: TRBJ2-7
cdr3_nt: TGCAGTGCTAGTGAGGCGGGAGAGCAGTACTTC
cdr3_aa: CSASEAGEQYF

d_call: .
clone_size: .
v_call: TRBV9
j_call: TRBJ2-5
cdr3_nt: TGTGCCAGCAGCACCTATGGACAGCTCCAAGAGACCCAGTACTTC
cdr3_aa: CASSTYGQLQETQYF

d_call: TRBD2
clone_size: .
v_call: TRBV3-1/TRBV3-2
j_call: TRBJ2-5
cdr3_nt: TGTGCCAGCAGCCAAGGACCCGAGCGGGGGGAGGAGACCCAGTACTTC
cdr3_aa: CASSQGPERGEETQYF

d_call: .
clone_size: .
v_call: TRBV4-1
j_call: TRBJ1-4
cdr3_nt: TGCGCCAGCAGCCAGGTCTGGGCAGGTCCTAATGAAAAACTGTTTTTT
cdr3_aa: CASSQVWAGPNEKLFF

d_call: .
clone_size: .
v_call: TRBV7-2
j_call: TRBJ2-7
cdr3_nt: TGTGCCAGCAGCGCACAGCCTACCGAGCAGTACTTC
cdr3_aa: CASSAQPTEQYF

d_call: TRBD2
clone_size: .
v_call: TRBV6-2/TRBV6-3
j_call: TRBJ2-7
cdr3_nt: TGTGCCAGCAGTTACCTTAGCGGGGGGGCCTACGAGCAGTACTTC
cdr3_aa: CASSYLSGGAYEQYF

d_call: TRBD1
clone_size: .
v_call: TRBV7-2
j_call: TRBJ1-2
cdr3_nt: TGTGCCAGCAGCTTAGCGGAGGGGACAGGGTGCACCTTC
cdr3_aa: CASSLAEGTGCTF

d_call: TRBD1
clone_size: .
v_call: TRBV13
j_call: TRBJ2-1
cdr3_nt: TGTGCCAGCAGCCCGCGGGACAGGGGATCCCACAATGAGCAGTTCTTC
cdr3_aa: CASSPRDRGSHNEQFF

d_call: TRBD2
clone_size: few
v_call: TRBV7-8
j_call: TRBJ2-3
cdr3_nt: TGTGCCAGCAGCTTAGAGTCGGGGGGAGATACGCAGTATTTT
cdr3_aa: CASSLESGGDTQYF

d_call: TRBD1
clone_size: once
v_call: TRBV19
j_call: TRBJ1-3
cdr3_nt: TGTGCCAGTAGTGCACAGACAGGGGGCTCTGGAAACACCATATATTTT
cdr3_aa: CASSAQTGGSGNTIYF

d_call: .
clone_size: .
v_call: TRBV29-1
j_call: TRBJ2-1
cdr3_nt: TGCAGCGTTGTCCCGCGGGGCCGAAATGAGCAGTTCTTC
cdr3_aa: CSVVPRGRNEQFF

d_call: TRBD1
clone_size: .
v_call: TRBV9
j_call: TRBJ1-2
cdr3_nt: TGTGCCAGCAGCGTAGAGGGACAGGGTAACTATGGCTACACCTTC
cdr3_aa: CASSVEGQGNYGYTF

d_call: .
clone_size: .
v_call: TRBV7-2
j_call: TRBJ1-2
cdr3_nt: TGTGCCAGCAGGATTCGCGGGGCAGGGAAAATAAGTGGCTACACCTTC
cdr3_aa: CASRIRGAGKISGYTF

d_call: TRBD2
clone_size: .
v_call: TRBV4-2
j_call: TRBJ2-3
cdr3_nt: TGTGCCAGCAGCCAGGGGCGGGGCGGGGGGCGGCGGGATACGCAGTATTTT
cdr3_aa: CASSQGRGGGRRDTQYF

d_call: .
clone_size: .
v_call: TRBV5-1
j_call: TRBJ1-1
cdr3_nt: TGCGCCAGCACCCGGGGGGATAGCACTGAAGCTTTCTTT
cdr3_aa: CASTRGDSTEAFF

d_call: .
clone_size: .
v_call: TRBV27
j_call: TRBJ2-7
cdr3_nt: TGTGCCAGCAGTTCAAGACAGCCCTACGAGCAGTACTTC
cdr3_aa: CASSSRQPYEQYF

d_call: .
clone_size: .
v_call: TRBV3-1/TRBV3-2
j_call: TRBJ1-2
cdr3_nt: TGTGCCAGCAGCCAAGGGGCGGGCGGGAGTGGCTACACCTTC
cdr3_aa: CASSQGAGGSGYTF

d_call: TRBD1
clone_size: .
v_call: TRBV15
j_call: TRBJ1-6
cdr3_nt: TGTGCCACCAGCAGACCAAAGACGGGACAGGGGGTTCGCACACCCCTCCACTTT
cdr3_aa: CATSRPKTGQGVRTPLHF

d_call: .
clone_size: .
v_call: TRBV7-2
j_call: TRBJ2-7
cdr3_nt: TGTGCCAGCCAGGAGGGAGGGCTAAGGGGGGAGCAGTACTTC
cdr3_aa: CASQEGGLRGEQYF